This entry lists 32 T cell receptor beta chains sequenced from one sample in a study of radiotherapy plus CTLA-4 blockade in lung cancer. Profiled with immunoSEQ multiplex PCR; TCRdb holds only in-frame clones, not every one. Here the sample spans tens of thousands of clones, roughly 85% being singletons. Sequenced here: peripheral blood, sampled from a patient treated with radiotherapy plus ipilimumab. The receptors were sampled from a human donor with non-small cell lung cancer who had a complete response to radiotherapy plus ipilimumab.

J is TRBJ2-7 and V is TRBV7-2, with TRBD1 matching 7 bases. This CDR3 is built from 14 residues. Germline CDR1 and CDR2: SGHTA and FQGNSA. V was clipped by 4 bases and J by 1 base; unmatched bases: 4. CDR3 sequence: CASSYQGDSYEQYF. The CDR3 nucleotides read TGTGCCAGCAGCTATCAGGGGGATTCCTACGAGCAGTACTTC.

V and J are TRBV2 and TRBJ2-1; no clear D. V lost 9 bases, J lost 7 bases, and 13 bases lay in between. The germline CDR1 and CDR2 sequences are SNHLY and FYNNEI. The CDR3 consists of 12 residues. Here the CDR3 reads CASVTPGNEQFF. CDR3 nucleotide sequence: TGTGCCAGTGTTACACCCGGGAATGAGCAGTTCTTC.

The rearrangement joins TRBV6-5 to TRBJ2-7; D might be TRBD2 (5 bases). Germline lookup yields CDR1 MNHEY and CDR2 SVGAGI. The V end was cut by 5 bases, the J end by 6 bases, with 8 bases between. CDR3 length: 11 amino acids. CDR3 DNA: TGTGCCAGCAGTCCCCGGGGCGAGCAGTACTTC. It codes for CASSPRGEQYF.

The chain employs TRBV19 and TRBJ1-4; D is undetermined. V lost 2 bases and J 0 bases, leaving 10 bases between the germline ends. The germline CDR1 and CDR2 sequences are LNHDA and SQIVND (reference sequence). The CDR3 totals 16 residues. As DNA, the CDR3 is TGTGCCAGTAGTATATCATCCGGGACAACTAATGAAAAACTGTTTTTT. It yields the protein CASSISSGTTNEKLFF.

The J gene is TRBJ2-7, the V gene TRBV4-1; 7 nucleotides align to TRBD1. V lost 4 bases to trimming and J lost 4 bases; unmatched junction nucleotides: 10. CDR3 length: 15 amino acids. Germline CDR1 is MGHRA and CDR2 is YSYEKL. The CDR3 nucleotides are TGCGCCAGCAGCCTGGACGGGACAGTTTTTTACGAGCAGTACTTC. This codes for CASSLDGTVFYEQYF.

This clone was recorded only once. The chain has TRBV27 and TRBJ1-6, with no clear D. The germline V gene encodes CDR1 MNHEY and CDR2 SMNVEV (reference sequence). This CDR3 is 16 amino acids long. With 8 bases removed from V and 0 bases from J, the gap between germline ends came to 14 bases. CDR3 DNA sequence: TGTGCCAGCCAGTTAACAGCTATCTCCTATAATTCACCCCTCCACTTT. Residues: CASQLTAISYNSPLHF.

The rearrangement uses TRBV29-1 and TRBJ2-5, with unresolved D. The germline V gene encodes CDR1 SQVTM and CDR2 ANQGSEA. The CDR3 is 13 amino acids. V shed 2 bases and J shed 0 bases, with 7 bases lying between them. CDR3 bases: TGCAGCGTTGAACGAGACAACCAAGAGACCCAGTACTTC. Protein: CSVERDNQETQYF.

The rearrangement links TRBV30 to TRBJ1-1, with 8 bases fitting TRBD1. Germline loops: CDR1 GTSNPN, CDR2 SVGIG (reference sequence). The CDR3 runs to 16 residues. With 3 bases clipped from V and 5 bases from J, the junction kept 14 bases outside the gene matches. CDR3 coding DNA: TGTGCCTGGAGCCAGCCTTTCAGGGGGCAGCGTACTGAAGCTTTCTTT. The encoded protein is CAWSQPFRGQRTEAFF. Drawing the rest from reference TRBV30 and TRBJ1-1, the complete variable domain is SQTIHQWPATLVQPVGSPLSLECTVEGTSNPNLYWYRQAAGRGLQLLFYSVGIGQISSEVPQNLSASRPQDRQFILSSKKLLLSDSGFYLCAWSQPFRGQRTEAFFGQGTRLTVV.

In this sample, this clone turned up a few times. The J gene is TRBJ1-4, the V gene TRBV4-3; D uncertain. The CDR3 has 15 amino acids. V lost 0 bases, J lost 4 bases, and 9 bases lay in between. Per germline, CDR1 LGHNA and CDR2 YSLEER. CDR3: CASSQDARYNEKLFF. CDR3 DNA: TGCGCCAGCAGCCAAGATGCGAGATATAATGAAAAACTGTTTTTT.

The rearrangement uses TRBV4-1 and TRBJ2-3; D is possibly TRBD2 (7 bases). Germline V gene data show CDR1 as MGHRA and CDR2 as YSYEKL. V shed 4 bases and J shed 2 bases, with 19 bases lying between them. There are 17 residues in the CDR3. The CDR3 DNA reads TGCGCCAGCAGCCGGGCGGGGGCGGCGGCAACCACAGATACGCAGTATTTT. Residues: CASSRAGAAATTDTQYF.

The chain is built from TRBV29-1 and TRBJ2-1, with D possibly being TRBD2 (7 bases). CDR1 and CDR2 (germline): SQVTM, ANQGSEA. Trimming left V 3 bases short and J 3 bases short, with 12 bases between. The length of the CDR3 is 14 residues. Here the CDR3 reads CSVEREGGYNEQFF. The CDR3 coding sequence is TGCAGCGTTGAGAGGGAGGGGGGCTACAATGAGCAGTTCTTC.

A single count supports this clone. This sequence joins TRBV7-2 and TRBJ1-2; D remains ambiguous. CDR3 length equals 13 residues. Germline V gene data show CDR1 as SGHTA and CDR2 as FQGNSA. The V end lost 7 bases, the J end lost 3 bases, and 12 bases lay between the germline ends. The CDR3 here is CASTERNHYGYTF. For the CDR3, the DNA is TGTGCCAGCACCGAGAGAAACCACTATGGCTACACCTTC. Drawing the rest from reference TRBV7-2 and TRBJ1-2, the complete variable domain is GAGVSQSPSNKVTEKGKDVELRCDPISGHTALYWYRQSLGQGLEFLIYFQGNSAPDKSGLPSDRFSAERTGGSVSTLTIQRTQQEDSAVYLCASTERNHYGYTFGSGTRLTVV.

V and J are TRBV4-1 and TRBJ1-2; 9 bases match TRBD1. V shed 1 base and J 8 bases; nucleotides not matched to a gene: 5. CDR1 MGHRA and CDR2 YSYEKL come from the germline V gene. The CDR3 covers 14 residues. The CDR3 loop is CASSQVLDRGGYTF. CDR3 bases: TGCGCCAGCAGCCAAGTGCTGGACAGGGGAGGCTACACCTTC.

This clone was observed once. The genes are TRBV18 and TRBJ1-1; D perhaps matches TRBD1 (5 bases). The CDR3 is 17 residues long. The germline V gene encodes CDR1 KGHSH and CDR2 LQKENI. The V end lost 6 bases, the J end lost 1 base, and 21 bases lay between the germline ends. DNA for the CDR3: TGTGCCAGCTCTCATATCCGGGACCCCGGGGGGAACACTGAAGCTTTCTTT. Protein sequence: CASSHIRDPGGNTEAFF.

The V call is TRBV10-2, the J call TRBJ2-5, with unresolved D. Germline V gives CDR1 WSHSY, CDR2 SAAADI. The CDR3 contains 15 residues. The V end lost 5 bases, the J end lost 4 bases, and 17 bases lay between the germline ends. The CDR3 protein is CASSPILGGRETQYF. The CDR3 bases are TGCGCCAGCAGTCCCATCCTGGGTGGCCGAGAGACCCAGTACTTC.

As regards this clone: One end of the junction does not line up with germline, which may come from a read error. The V and J genes are TRBV7-7 and TRBJ2-5; TRBD1 matches 9 bases. The CDR3 covers 15 residues. Germline V gene sequence: CDR1 SSHAT, CDR2 FNYEAQ (reference sequence). CDR3 sequence: CASSLGQGIQETQYF. The CDR3 DNA follows: TGTGCTAGCAGCTTAGGACAGGGGATCCAAGAGACCCAGTACTTC.

The CDR3 sequence is CASSSQEGLTGELFF. The CDR3 nucleotides are TGTGCCAGCAGCAGTCAAGAGGGGTTAACCGGGGAGCTGTTTTTT. The rearrangement uses TRBV5-4 and TRBJ2-2; D may match TRBD1 or TRBD2 (5 bases each). The CDR3 runs 15 residues. The V end lost 4 bases, the J end lost 5 bases, and 15 bases lay between the germline ends. CDR1 is SGHNT, CDR2 YYREEE, per germline (reference sequence).

This clone was seen only a few times. The chain employs TRBV7-9 and TRBJ1-6; unclear D gene. V lost 1 base, J lost 5 bases, and 6 bases lay in between. Germline V gene sequence: CDR1 SEHNR, CDR2 FQNEAQ (reference sequence). The CDR3 is 14 residues long. The CDR3 loop is CASSLDPNNSPLHF. The DNA of the CDR3 is TGTGCCAGCAGCTTAGATCCGAATAATTCACCCCTCCACTTT.

This clone showed up just a few times. J is TRBJ2-4 and V is TRBV7-2, with D unclear. The germline V gene encodes CDR1 SGHTA and CDR2 FQGNSA. The CDR3 length is 13 residues. V was cut by 6 bases and J by 7 bases, with 13 bases left in between. The CDR3, as DNA: TGTGCCAGCAGTTCCATTGGTTTGAACATTCAGTACTTC. Translated, it gives CASSSIGLNIQYF.

The chain employs TRBV5-6 and TRBJ2-1; 10 nucleotides align to TRBD2. Germline lookup yields CDR1 SGHDT and CDR2 YYEEEE. The length of the CDR3 is 14 residues. After removal of 3 bases from V and 7 bases from J, the junction contained 4 bases not matched to a gene. CDR3 DNA: TGTGCCAGCAGCTCTTTTAGCGGGAGGAATGAGCAGTTCTTC. It codes for CASSSFSGRNEQFF.

This clone was seen a handful of times. The chain employs TRBV6-1 and TRBJ2-3, with D unclear. Germline loops: CDR1 MNHNS, CDR2 SASEGT. This CDR3 comprises 14 residues. Trimming shortened V by 3 bases and J by 0 bases, and 7 bases separated the two germline ends. CDR3 nucleotides: TGTGCCAGCAGTGACAGGAGTAGCACAGATACGCAGTATTTT. It codes for CASSDRSSTDTQYF.

The J gene is TRBJ2-7, the V gene TRBV2; 9 bases match TRBD2. This CDR3 is built from 15 residues. Germline assignment: CDR1 SNHLY and CDR2 FYNNEI. After removal of 6 bases from V and 2 bases from J, the junction contained 8 bases not matched to a gene. CDR3 coding DNA: TGTGCCAGCAGGGACTTAGCGGGGGCCCCCTACGAGCAGTACTTC. This codes for CASRDLAGAPYEQYF.

The V and J genes are TRBV2 and TRBJ2-7; no definite D call. V lost 2 bases, J lost 1 base, and 6 bases lay in between. The germline V gene has CDR1 SNHLY and CDR2 FYNNEI. This CDR3 region has 13 residues. The CDR3 DNA reads as TGTGCCAGCAGTGAACCTCTTTCCTACGAGCAGTACTTC. It translates to CASSEPLSYEQYF.

The V gene is TRBV19, the J gene TRBJ1-5, with TRBD1 matching 7 bases. Trimming took 8 bases from V and 4 from J; bases not matched to a gene: 8. Per germline, CDR1 LNHDA and CDR2 SQIVND (reference sequence). There are 14 residues in the CDR3. In DNA form, the CDR3 reads TGTGCCAGTGAACAGGGGATTGGTAATCAGCCCCAGCATTTT. Protein: CASEQGIGNQPQHF.

This chain links TRBV6-6 with TRBJ1-1, with no clear D. Germline V gives CDR1 MNHNY, CDR2 SVGAGI (reference sequence). The V gene lost 2 bases and the J gene lost 3 bases, with 4 bases spanning the gap. The CDR3 has 12 residues. The CDR3 loop reads CASSYRDTEAFF. The CDR3 DNA reads as TGTGCCAGCAGTTACCGGGACACTGAAGCTTTCTTT.

The chain carries TRBV14 and TRBJ1-1; no clear D. The V end lost 0 bases, the J end lost 1 base, and 6 bases lay between the germline ends. This CDR3 has 14 amino acids. The germline gives CDR1 SGHDN, CDR2 FVKESK. The CDR3 loop reads CASSQETRNTEAFF. CDR3 coding DNA: TGTGCCAGCAGCCAAGAAACACGGAACACTGAAGCTTTCTTT.

The CDR3 DNA is TGTGCCAGCAGCTTAGCCTCCCAGGGTCGAGGCTATGGCTACACCTTC. Its translation: CASSLASQGRGYGYTF. The rearrangement links TRBV7-2 to TRBJ1-2; D is possibly TRBD1 (5 bases). This CDR3 spans 16 amino acids. V shed 0 bases and J shed 4 bases, with 15 bases lying between them. Germline lookup yields CDR1 SGHTA and CDR2 FQGNSA.

The CDR3 coding sequence is TGTGCCAGCAGTGAACTCGGGCCCGTGACGACCGGGGGCTATGGCTACACCTTC. Its translation is CASSELGPVTTGGYGYTF. The rearrangement joins TRBV2 to TRBJ1-2; possible D gene TRBD1, 5 bases. The CDR3 runs to 18 residues. The V and J ends lost 2 bases and 4 bases respectively, with 23 bases between them. Germline CDR1 and CDR2: SNHLY and FYNNEI.

The chain is built from TRBV7-2 and TRBJ2-7, with D tentatively TRBD2 (6 bases). There are 15 residues in the CDR3. Trimming removed 3 bases from V and 6 bases from J, with 18 bases in between. The germline gives CDR1 SGHTA, CDR2 FQGNSA. CDR3 region: CASSFSGMRPGEQYF. The CDR3 region has the DNA TGTGCCAGCAGCTTTAGCGGTATGCGCCCGGGCGAGCAGTACTTC.

V gene TRBV29-1 combines with J gene TRBJ1-1; a weak D match, TRBD1 (6 bases). Trimming shortened V by 7 bases and J by 7 bases, and 16 bases separated the two germline ends. The germline CDR1 and CDR2 sequences are SQVTM and ANQGSEA. The CDR3 runs to 12 residues. Written as DNA, the CDR3 is TGCAGCGGTACGGGACAAAGAGGTGAAGCTTTCTTT. Translation gives CSGTGQRGEAFF.

The J gene is TRBJ2-7, the V gene TRBV7-2; D perhaps matches TRBD2 (7 bases). Germline V gives CDR1 SGHTA, CDR2 FQGNSA. The CDR3 is made up of 15 amino acids. Trimming left V 4 bases short and J 2 bases short, with 15 bases between. The CDR3 DNA reads TGTGCCAGCAGCTGGGAGGGGGGGCCAACCTACGAGCAGTACTTC. Protein sequence: CASSWEGGPTYEQYF.

The rearrangement joins TRBV19 to TRBJ2-5; 9 bases agree with TRBD1. This CDR3 is built from 15 residues. Germline V CDR1 and CDR2: LNHDA, SQIVND (reference sequence). Losses at the gene ends were 5 bases for V and 7 bases for J; bases not matched to a gene: 11. This chain's CDR3 is CASSVDRGQGGTQYF. CDR3 bases: TGTGCCAGTAGTGTGGACAGGGGCCAGGGTGGGACCCAGTACTTC.